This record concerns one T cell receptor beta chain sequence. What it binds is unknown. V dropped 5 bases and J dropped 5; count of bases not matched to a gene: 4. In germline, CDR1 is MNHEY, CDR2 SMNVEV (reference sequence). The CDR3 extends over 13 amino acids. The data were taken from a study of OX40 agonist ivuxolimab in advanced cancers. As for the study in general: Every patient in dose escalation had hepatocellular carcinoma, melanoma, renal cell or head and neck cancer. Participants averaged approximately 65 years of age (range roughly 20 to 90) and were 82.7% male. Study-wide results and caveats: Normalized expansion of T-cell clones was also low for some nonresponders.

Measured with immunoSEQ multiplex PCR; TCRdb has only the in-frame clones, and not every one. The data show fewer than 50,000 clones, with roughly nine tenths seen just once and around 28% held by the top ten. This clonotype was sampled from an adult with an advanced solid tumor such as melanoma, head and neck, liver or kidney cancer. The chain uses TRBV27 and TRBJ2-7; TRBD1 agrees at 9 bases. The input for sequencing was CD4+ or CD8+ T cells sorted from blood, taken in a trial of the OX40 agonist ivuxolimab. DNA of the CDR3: TGTGCCAGCAGTGACAGGGGGGGGCACGAGCAGTACTTC. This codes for CASSDRGGHEQYF.